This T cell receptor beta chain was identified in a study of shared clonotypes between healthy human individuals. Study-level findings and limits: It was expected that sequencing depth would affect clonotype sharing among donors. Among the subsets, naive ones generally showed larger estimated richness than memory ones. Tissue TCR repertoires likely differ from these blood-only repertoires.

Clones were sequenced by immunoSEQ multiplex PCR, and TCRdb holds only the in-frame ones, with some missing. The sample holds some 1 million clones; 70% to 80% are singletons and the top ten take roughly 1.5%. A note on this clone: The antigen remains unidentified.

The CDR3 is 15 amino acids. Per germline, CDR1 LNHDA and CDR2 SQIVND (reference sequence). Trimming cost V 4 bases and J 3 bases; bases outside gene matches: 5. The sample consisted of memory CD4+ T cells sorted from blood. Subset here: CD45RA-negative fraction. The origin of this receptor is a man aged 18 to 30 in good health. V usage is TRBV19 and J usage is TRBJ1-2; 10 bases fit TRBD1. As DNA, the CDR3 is TGTGCCAGTAGTAGACAGGGGGCGCGGTACTATGGCTACACCTTC. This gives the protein CASSRQGARYYGYTF.